A selection of T cell receptor beta chains follows, all from one sample in a study of blood T cell repertoires in COVID-19. The data were produced by immunoSEQ multiplex PCR, yet TCRdb's version contains in-frame clones alone and is incomplete. Of approximately 120,000 clones listed, approximately 89% are singletons. The sequencing input was peripheral blood. These receptors were taken from an elderly woman with COVID-19, enrolled during active disease. The CDR3 runs from the conserved cysteine through the conserved F or W. Fields, in order: V gene, clone size, J gene, D gene, CDR3 DNA, CDR3 protein. The D gene is left open where the match is weak. Expanded clones get a size class; other rows say once, few or many, or leave the size out.

>TRBV5-1|NA|TRBJ2-6|TRBD1
TGCGCCAGCAGCTTGGTTCCTTCCGGGACAGGGGGCGCTGGGGCCAACGTCCTGACTTTC
CASSLVPSGTGGAGANVLTF
>TRBV6-2/TRBV6-3|NA|TRBJ2-1|NA
TGTGCCAGCAGTGCCTGGAGGGATGAGCAGTTCTTC
CASSAWRDEQFF
>TRBV7-2|NA|TRBJ1-5|TRBD1
TGTGCCAGCAGCTTAGCGCCGGGGGGACAGGGATCTGGCAATCAGCCCCAGCATTTT
CASSLAPGGQGSGNQPQHF
>TRBV5-1|NA|TRBJ2-1|TRBD1
TGCGCCAGCAGCTTGGCCGGACAGGGGGCGATCCATGAGCAGTTCTTC
CASSLAGQGAIHEQFF
>TRBV3-1/TRBV3-2|NA|TRBJ1-3|NA
TGTGCCAGCAGCCTGTATTTGGGGCCGGGCTCTGGAAACACCATATATTTT
CASSLYLGPGSGNTIYF
>TRBV12-3/TRBV12-4|NA|TRBJ1-2|NA
TGTGCCAGCAGTTTTGCCTGGCACACCTTC
CASSFAWHTF
>TRBV19|NA|TRBJ1-2|TRBD1
TGTGCCAGTAGTATAGGGACAGGGAACAAGATCTACACCTTC
CASSIGTGNKIYTF
>TRBV6-5|NA|TRBJ2-2|NA
TGTGCCAGCAGTTACCTGGAGGGATCCGGGGAGCTGTTTTTT
CASSYLEGSGELFF
>TRBV12-3/TRBV12-4|NA|TRBJ1-4|TRBD1
TGTGCCAGCAGTGACACAGGGGGAAAACTGTTTTTT
CASSDTGGKLFF
>TRBV28|NA|TRBJ2-2|NA
TGTGCCAGCAGTTTATGGGACAGCTCGAACACCGGGGAGCTGTTTTTT
CASSLWDSSNTGELFF
>TRBV28|NA|TRBJ1-5|NA
TGTGCCAGCGACAATAGCAATCAGCCCCAGCATTTT
CASDNSNQPQHF
>TRBV27|NA|TRBJ1-6|NA
TGTGCCAGCAGCCAATATCAAGGGGCCAATTCACCCCTCCACTTT
CASSQYQGANSPLHF
>TRBV4-1|NA|TRBJ1-4|NA
TGCGCCAGCAGCCAAGACCGGTCAACTAATGAAAAACTGTTTTTT
CASSQDRSTNEKLFF
>TRBV3-1/TRBV3-2|NA|TRBJ2-7|NA
TGTGCCAGCAGCCAAGGGTACAGAAGTTCCTACGAGCAGTACTTC
CASSQGYRSSYEQYF
>TRBV3-1/TRBV3-2|NA|TRBJ1-1|NA
TGTGCCAGCAGCCAGAGCCGTTATGAAGCTTTCTTT
CASSQSRYEAFF
>TRBV2|NA|TRBJ2-1|TRBD2
TGTGCCAGCAGTGTAAAAGCGGGAGACTACAATGAGCAGTTCTTC
CASSVKAGDYNEQFF
>TRBV9|once|TRBJ2-5|TRBD2
TGTGCCAGCAGCGCACCCGGGACTAGGGACCAAGAGACCCAGTACTTC
CASSAPGTRDQETQYF
>TRBV15|NA|TRBJ2-7|NA
TGTGCCACCAGCAGAGATCCTGGGCCCAGCTACGAGCAGTACTTC
CATSRDPGPSYEQYF
>TRBV4-3|NA|TRBJ2-3|TRBD2
TGCGCCAGCAGCCAAGATGCGACTAGCGTAAATACGCAGTATTTT
CASSQDATSVNTQYF
>TRBV6-6|NA|TRBJ2-7|NA
TGTGCCAGCAAACCTGGGGGGTACGAGCAGTACTTC
CASKPGGYEQYF
>TRBV3-1/TRBV3-2|NA|TRBJ1-3|NA
TGTGCCAGCAGCCACCCGGACGGGAGCTCTGGAAACACCATATATTTT
CASSHPDGSSGNTIYF
>TRBV19|NA|TRBJ1-1|NA
TGTGCCAGTAGTACCATTCCGGGAGACACTGAAGCTTTCTTT
CASSTIPGDTEAFF
>TRBV11-1|NA|TRBJ2-2|TRBD1
TGTGCCAGCAGCTGGGCAGGGGGCAGTGCCGGGGAGCTGTTTTTT
CASSWAGGSAGELFF
>TRBV18|NA|TRBJ2-3|TRBD1
TGTGCCAGCTCACTAAACAGGGGGCAAGATACGCAGTATTTT
CASSLNRGQDTQYF